This record covers a single T cell receptor beta chain. The antigen is undetermined. Using immunoSEQ multiplex PCR, the repertoire was profiled, and TCRdb retains in-frame clones only, with some absent. The sample holds roughly 180,000 clones, around 90% seen once. The sample originates from a study of T cell responses to AZD1222 COVID-19 vaccine. V lost 2 bases and J lost 5; bases outside the gene matches: 8. CDR3 length equals 15 residues. Germline CDR1 reads MNHEY; CDR2 reads SVGAGI. Notes on the study in general: Mostly white British, mostly female donors; authors suggested clonal diversity may be underestimated. Two AZD1222 administrations were followed by greater Spike-specific TCR breadth and depth. AZD1222 recipients seropositive at baseline numbered only 5 to 7. Within unmutated variant regions lay the reported targets of nearly half of spike-specific TCRs.

J is TRBJ2-5 and V is TRBV6-5; 7 bases line up with TRBD2. The TCR sequence derives from an adult who received the AZD1222 COVID-19 vaccine. Source: peripheral blood, taken 28 days after the second AZD1222 dose. This CDR3 reads CASSYTGLVGETQYF. Here the CDR3 DNA reads TGTGCCAGCAGTTACACTGGACTAGTCGGCGAGACCCAGTACTTC.